This T cell receptor beta chain was identified during a study of T-cell reconstitution after alpha-beta-depleted transplantation in children (dated by TCRdb to the mid-2010s). With regard to the full study: Using TCR repertoire profiling, the study followed T-cell immune reconstitution in a quantitative way in children after TCRalphabeta/CD19-depleted allogeneic hematopoietic cell transplantation. Overall study results and their limits: In some patients, high TCRbeta diversity at day 60 was attributed to recipient T cells and intrathymic progenitors that had survived conditioning. Apparently early alphabetaT-cell count recovery about two months after transplant reportedly relied on only several hundred rapidly expanded clones derived from non-depleted graft cells. Over the following months the frequencies of hyperexpanded clones went down, and after one year T-cell counts and TCRbeta diversity were mostly credited to newly produced T cells.

Explained via the paper, the treatment or condition label denotes: allogeneic hematopoietic cell transplantation with graft depleted of TCRalphabeta T cells and CD19 B cells. TCRalphabeta/CD19-depleted allogeneic hematopoietic cell grafts were given to the transplant recipients, all of whom were children. The germline V gene supplies CDR1 MGHDK and CDR2 SYGVNS. V is clipped by 4 bases and J by 0 bases, and the sequence between their germline boundaries is 3 bases long. The CDR3 holds 12 amino acids from the cysteine to the phenylalanine. Solely the CDR3 DNA is kept, with 36 bases framed from the first base. The library was made by PCR. Sequenced using an Illumina HiSeq 2500. Molecular barcoding was employed in the preparation of TCR libraries, with unique molecular identifiers being used to normalize TCRbeta repertoire quantification. The public sequencing data were trimmed at Q25 with fastp and processed into clonotypes with MiXCR by TCRdb, which kept only in-frame beta chains. Entries are consolidated by CDR3 protein sequence, retaining the most common genes and DNA. Present in this sample are some 600,000 distinct CDR3 sequences, roughly 13% of which were seen just once. 2.2% of the sample goes to the ten largest clones.

This clonotype appeared many times. Its cognate antigen has yet to be identified. No quality values exist for individual bases; no much larger clone is one base distant. The origin of this receptor is a male patient between 5 and 17 years old who had a stem cell transplant for acute myeloid leukemia, so the T cells may come from the graft donor. This receptor chain uses TRBV25-1 and TRBJ2-5, with no confidently assigned D gene. Material: PBMCs, mostly from graft donor cells, obtained 360 days after TCRalphabeta/CD19-depleted stem cell transplant. The CDR3 region reads CASSVYQETQYF. The DNA sequence reads TGTGCCAGCAGTGTCTACCAAGAGACCCAGTACTTC.